This T cell receptor beta chain was captured by sequencing in a study of blood T cell repertoires in COVID-19. At the level of the study: Donors in the United States, Italy and Spain gave samples during acute or convalescent COVID-19. Sample material is recorded as cDNA or gDNA derived from T cells, B-cell-depleted T cells, or PBMCs.

As handled by the study authors: Nucleated cell counts were estimated from reference gene primer amplification. The method was immunoSEQ multiplex PCR; TCRdb's version includes in-frame clones alone and lacks a portion of them. The V and J calls and clone size were taken over from that table, and D and trimming were inferred from the DNA. The sample lists about 120,000 clones; 80% to 90% were seen once. From germline, CDR1 is SNHLY and CDR2 FYNNEI. The CDR3 loop spans 16 amino acids. V gave up 6 bases and J gave up 0 bases, with 15 bases separating them. The V call is TRBV2, the J call TRBJ1-3, with D hard to call. The sample comprised peripheral blood. The clonotype comes from a woman aged 45-60 years with active or convalescent COVID-19. The CDR3 reads CASSLADLNSGNTIYF. The CDR3 nucleotides read TGTGCCAGCAGCCTCGCAGATTTAAACTCTGGAAACACCATATATTTT. Supplemented by reference TRBV2 and TRBJ1-3, the full variable domain reads EPEVTQTPSHQVTQMGQEVILRCVPISNHLYFYWYRQILGQKVEFLVSFYNNEISEKSEIFDDQFSVERPDGSNFTLKIRSTKLEDSAMYFCASSLADLNSGNTIYFGEGSWLTVV.